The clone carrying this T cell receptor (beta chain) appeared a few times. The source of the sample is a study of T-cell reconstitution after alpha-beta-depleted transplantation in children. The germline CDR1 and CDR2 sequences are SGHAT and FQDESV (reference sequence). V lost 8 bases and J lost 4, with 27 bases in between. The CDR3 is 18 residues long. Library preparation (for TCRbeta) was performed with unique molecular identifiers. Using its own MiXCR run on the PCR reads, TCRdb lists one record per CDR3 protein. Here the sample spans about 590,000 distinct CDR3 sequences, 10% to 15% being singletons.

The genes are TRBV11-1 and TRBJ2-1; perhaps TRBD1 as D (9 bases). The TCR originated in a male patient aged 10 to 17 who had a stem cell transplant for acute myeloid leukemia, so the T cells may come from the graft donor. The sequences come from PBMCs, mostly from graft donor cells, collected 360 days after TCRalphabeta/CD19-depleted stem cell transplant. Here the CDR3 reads CASGGQGPGTRGYNEQFF. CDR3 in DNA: TGTGCCAGCGGGGGACAGGGTCCCGGGACTAGGGGATACAATGAGCAGTTCTTC.